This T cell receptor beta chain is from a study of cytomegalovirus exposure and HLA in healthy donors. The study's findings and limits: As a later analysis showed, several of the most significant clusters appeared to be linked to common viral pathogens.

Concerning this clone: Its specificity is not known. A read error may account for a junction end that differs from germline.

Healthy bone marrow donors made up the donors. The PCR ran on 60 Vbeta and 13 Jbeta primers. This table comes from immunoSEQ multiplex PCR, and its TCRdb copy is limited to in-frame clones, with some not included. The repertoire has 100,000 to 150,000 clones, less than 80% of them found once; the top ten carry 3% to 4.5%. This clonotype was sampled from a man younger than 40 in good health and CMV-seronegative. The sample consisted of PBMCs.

The CDR3 region is CAGSSGQGHNSPLHF. CDR3 DNA sequence: TGTGCCGGCAGCAGCGGACAGGGTCATAACTCACCCCTCCACTTT. The genes are TRBV7-9 and TRBJ1-6; 8 nucleotides line up with TRBD1. There are 15 residues in the CDR3. CDR1 is SEHNR, CDR2 FQNEAQ, per germline (reference sequence).